The source of this TCR beta chain is a study of blood T cells in healthy people across ages. Unmatched junction bases numbered 6, after V lost 0 bases and J lost 0 bases. Germline CDR1 SGHRS, CDR2 YFSETQ. CDR3 size: 17 residues. For the second PCR, which ran for about 6 to 12 cycles, a sample-barcoded 5' primer and a J-beta primer mix were used. TCRdb analysed the 5' RACE reads with MiXCR anew, one entry per CDR3 protein. Of around 800,000 distinct CDR3 sequences in the sample, around 24% are singletons; the top ten hold about 3%. These records were also assigned to another study, of T cells of mothers and their children. That study adds: Sample barcodes and 2-4 random nucleotides came from the second PCR's M1S primer. Mothers yielded over 10 million CDR3 reads, children some 3 million each.

This TCR derives from a boy aged 5-17 years in good health. The gene calls are TRBV5-1 and TRBJ1-2; the match to TRBD1 covers 9 bases. The sequencing input was blood. CDR3 nucleotide sequence: TGCGCCAGCAGCTTGGAGACAGGGGGGACTTCTAACTATGGCTACACCTTC. Translating it yields CASSLETGGTSNYGYTF.